Below are 5 T cell receptor beta chains sequenced from a single sample in a study of cytomegalovirus exposure and HLA in healthy donors. Primers included in the PCR were 60 Vbeta and 13 Jbeta primers. Some clones are missing from TCRdb's copy, which holds only in-frame ones; the method was immunoSEQ multiplex PCR. The sample yields roughly 100,000 clones, 65% to 85% seen once. Material for sequencing was PBMCs. The receptors were gathered from a man over 45 in good health and CMV-seropositive.

V and J are TRBV4-1 and TRBJ2-1, with 14 nucleotides matching TRBD2. In germline, CDR1 is MGHRA, CDR2 YSYEKL. This CDR3 region has 16 residues. Germline trimming cut 3 bases from V and 7 bases from J; bases unmatched to any gene: 5. This chain's CDR3 is CASSHQTSGRANEQFF. CDR3 nucleotides: TGCGCCAGCAGCCATCAGACTAGCGGGAGGGCGAATGAGCAGTTCTTC.

V is TRBV18 and J is TRBJ2-1, with 10 bases fitting TRBD1. With V trimmed by 3 bases and J by 7 bases, 6 bases remained unmatched. The length of the CDR3 is 15 residues. CDR1 is KGHSH, CDR2 LQKENI, per germline. The CDR3 DNA sequence: TGTGCCAGCTCACCCGGGACAGGGGAGTATAATGAGCAGTTCTTC. Protein sequence: CASSPGTGEYNEQFF.

The chain links TRBV28 to TRBJ2-3; TRBD1 agrees at 7 bases. This CDR3 has 13 amino acids. Germline lookup yields CDR1 MDHEN and CDR2 SYDVKM. Losses at the gene ends were 5 bases for V and 4 bases for J; bases not matched to a gene: 3. CDR3 nucleotide sequence: TGTGCCAGCAGTCGGACAGGCGCAGATACGCAGTATTTT. Translation gives CASSRTGADTQYF.

The CDR3 here is CAVGRGPSTDTQYF. The CDR3 DNA is TGTGCTGTTGGGAGGGGTCCTAGCACAGATACGCAGTATTTT. This chain uses TRBV19 with TRBJ2-3; 7 bases align to TRBD2. The length of the CDR3 is 14 residues. Germline assignment: CDR1 LNHDA and CDR2 SQIVND (reference sequence).

The gene calls are TRBV11-2 and TRBJ2-1, with TRBD2 matching 9 bases. The CDR3 contains 18 residues. Germline V gives CDR1 SGHAT, CDR2 FQNNGV. Germline trimming cut 0 bases from V and 8 bases from J; bases unmatched to any gene: 14. The CDR3 loop reads CASSLDIASAGGTDEQFF. In nucleotides, the CDR3 is TGTGCCAGCAGCTTAGATATAGCGTCGGCGGGAGGGACGGATGAGCAGTTCTTC.